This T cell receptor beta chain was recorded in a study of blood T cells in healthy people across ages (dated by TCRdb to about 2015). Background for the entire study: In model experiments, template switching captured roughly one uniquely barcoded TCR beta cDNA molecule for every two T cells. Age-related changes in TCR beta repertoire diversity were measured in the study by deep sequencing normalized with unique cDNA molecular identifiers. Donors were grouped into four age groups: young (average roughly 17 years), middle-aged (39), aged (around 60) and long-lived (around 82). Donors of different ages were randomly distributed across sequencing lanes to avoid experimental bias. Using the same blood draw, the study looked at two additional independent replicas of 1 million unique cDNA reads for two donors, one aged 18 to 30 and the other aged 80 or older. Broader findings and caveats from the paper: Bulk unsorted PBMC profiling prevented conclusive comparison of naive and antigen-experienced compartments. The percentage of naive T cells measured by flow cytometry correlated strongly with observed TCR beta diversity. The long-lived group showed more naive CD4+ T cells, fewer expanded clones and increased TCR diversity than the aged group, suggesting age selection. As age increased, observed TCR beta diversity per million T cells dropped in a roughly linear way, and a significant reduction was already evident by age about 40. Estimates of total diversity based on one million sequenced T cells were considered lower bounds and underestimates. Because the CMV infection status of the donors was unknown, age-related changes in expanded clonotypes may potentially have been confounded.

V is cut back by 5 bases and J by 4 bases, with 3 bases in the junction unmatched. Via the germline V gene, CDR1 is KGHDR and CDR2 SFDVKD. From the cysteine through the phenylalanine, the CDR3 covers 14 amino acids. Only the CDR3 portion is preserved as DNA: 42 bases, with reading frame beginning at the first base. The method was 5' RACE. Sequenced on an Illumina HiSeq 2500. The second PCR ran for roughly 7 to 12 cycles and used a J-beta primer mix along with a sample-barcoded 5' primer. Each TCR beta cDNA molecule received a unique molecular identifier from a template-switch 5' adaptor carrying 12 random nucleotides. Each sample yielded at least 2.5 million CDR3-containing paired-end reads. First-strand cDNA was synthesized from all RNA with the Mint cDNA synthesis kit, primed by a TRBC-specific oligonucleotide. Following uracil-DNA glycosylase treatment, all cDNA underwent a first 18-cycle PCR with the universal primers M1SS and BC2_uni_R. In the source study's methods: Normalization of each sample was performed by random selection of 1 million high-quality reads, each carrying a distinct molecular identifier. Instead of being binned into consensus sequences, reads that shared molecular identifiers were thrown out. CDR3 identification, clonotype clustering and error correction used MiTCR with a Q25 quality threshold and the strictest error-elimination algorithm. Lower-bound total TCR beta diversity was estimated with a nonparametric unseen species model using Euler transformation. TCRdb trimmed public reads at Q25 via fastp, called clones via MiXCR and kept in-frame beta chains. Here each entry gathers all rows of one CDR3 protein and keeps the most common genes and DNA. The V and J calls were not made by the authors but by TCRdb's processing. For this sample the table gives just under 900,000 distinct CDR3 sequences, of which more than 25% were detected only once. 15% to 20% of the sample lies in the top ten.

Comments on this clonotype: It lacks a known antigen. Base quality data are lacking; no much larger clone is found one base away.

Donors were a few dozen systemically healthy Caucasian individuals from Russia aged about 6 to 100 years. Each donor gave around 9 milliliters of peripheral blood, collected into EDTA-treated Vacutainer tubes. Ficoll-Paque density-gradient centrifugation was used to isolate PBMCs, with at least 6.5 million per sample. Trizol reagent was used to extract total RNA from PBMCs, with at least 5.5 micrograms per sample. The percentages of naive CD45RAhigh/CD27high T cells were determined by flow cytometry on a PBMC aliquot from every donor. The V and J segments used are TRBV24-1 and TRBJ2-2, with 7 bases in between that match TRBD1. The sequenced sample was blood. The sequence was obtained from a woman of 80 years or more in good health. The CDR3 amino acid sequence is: CATSGTGLTGELFF. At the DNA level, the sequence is TGTGCCACCAGTGGGACAGGTCTCACCGGGGAGCTGTTTTTT.